This T cell receptor (beta chain) was sequenced in a study of T cell responses to AZD1222 COVID-19 vaccine. Study-wide results and limits: Mostly white British, mostly female donors; authors suggested clonal diversity may be underestimated.

Assay: immunoSEQ multiplex PCR; the TCRdb copy retains only in-frame clones and omits some. The table shows approximately 84,000 clones, with under 90% occurring only once. This CDR3 has 13 amino acids. Germline loops: CDR1 SGHRS, CDR2 YFSETQ. V lost 4 bases, J lost 5 bases, and 10 bases lay in between. As concerns this clone: Its antigen remains unidentified.

Sample: peripheral blood, taken 28 days after the second AZD1222 dose. The genes are TRBV5-1 and TRBJ2-1; D is undetermined. This receptor was identified in an adult who received the AZD1222 COVID-19 vaccine. CDR3 coding DNA: TGCGCCAGCAGCCCAGGTGGGGACAATGAGCAGTTCTTC. It is translated as CASSPGGDNEQFF.